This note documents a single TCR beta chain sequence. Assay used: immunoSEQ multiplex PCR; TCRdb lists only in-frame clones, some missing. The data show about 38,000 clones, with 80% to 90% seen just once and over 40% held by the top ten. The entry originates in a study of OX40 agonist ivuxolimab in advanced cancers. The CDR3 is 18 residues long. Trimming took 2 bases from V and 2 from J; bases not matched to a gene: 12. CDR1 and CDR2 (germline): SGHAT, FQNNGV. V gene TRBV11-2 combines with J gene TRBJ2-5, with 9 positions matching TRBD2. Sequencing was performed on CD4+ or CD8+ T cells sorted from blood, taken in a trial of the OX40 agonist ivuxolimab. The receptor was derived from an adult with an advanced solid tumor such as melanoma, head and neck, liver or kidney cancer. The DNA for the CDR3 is TGTGCCAGCAGCTTAAACGACGCAGCGGGGGGATCTCAAGAGACCCAGTACTTC. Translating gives CASSLNDAAGGSQETQYF. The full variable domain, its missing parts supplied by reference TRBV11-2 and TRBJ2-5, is EAGVAQSPRYKIIEKRQSVAFWCNPISGHATLYWYQQILGQGPKLLIQFQNNGVVDDSQLPKDRFSAERLKGVDSTLKIQPAKLEDSAVYLCASSLNDAAGGSQETQYFGPGTRLLVL.